These 3 T cell receptor beta chains were all obtained from the same sample, sequenced in a study of long-term antiretroviral therapy in people with HIV. immunoSEQ v3.0 was run at survey level. Only in-frame clones appear in the TCRdb table, and some are missing; sequencing was by immunoSEQ multiplex PCR. The sample has 20,000 to 25,000 clones; about nine tenths are singletons. The sample was unsorted PBMCs, taken 0.2 years before starting antiretroviral therapy. These receptors came from a man aged 18 to 30 with HIV.

The V gene is TRBV10-3, the J gene TRBJ1-3; D gene uncertain. V was shortened by 4 bases and J by 2 bases, with 6 bases between the two germline ends. The CDR3 sequence is 13 residues long. In germline, CDR1 is ENHRY, CDR2 SYGVKD. In nucleotides, the CDR3 is TGTGCCATCAGTGGGGGAACTGGAAACACCATATATTTT. It yields the protein CAISGGTGNTIYF.

Only one count was recorded for this clone. This chain links TRBV7-9 with TRBJ1-2; tentative D call: TRBD1 (6 bases). This CDR3 has 14 amino acids. Trimming took 3 bases from V and 6 from J, leaving 14 bases between them. From germline, CDR1 is SEHNR and CDR2 FQNEAQ (reference sequence). As DNA, the CDR3 is TGTGCCAGCAGCTTCTCGGGACAACCAAATGGCTACACCTTC. The encoded protein is CASSFSGQPNGYTF.

The CDR3 here is CASSLDVTYGYTF. CDR3 DNA: TGTGCCAGCAGCTTGGACGTTACCTATGGCTACACCTTC. The V gene is TRBV5-4, the J gene TRBJ1-2; D not certain. This CDR3 is 13 amino acids long. Trimming stripped 0 bases from V and 4 bases from J, with 7 bases between. The V gene's germline CDR1 is SGHNT and CDR2 YYREEE (reference sequence). The full variable domain, its missing parts supplied by reference TRBV5-4 and TRBJ1-2, is ETGVTQSPTHLIKTRGQQVTLRCSSQSGHNTVSWYQQALGQGPQFIFQYYREEENGRGNFPPRFSGLQFPNYSSELNVNALELDDSALYLCASSLDVTYGYTFGSGTRLTVV.